Sequencing of this TCR beta chain was carried out in a study of OX40 agonist ivuxolimab in advanced cancers. Study in general: While on treatment, patients had intravenous ivuxolimab at 0.01 to 10 mg/kg every 2 weeks. Averaging 60 years in age, with a range of roughly 23 to 85, the cohort was 80% to 90% male. Study-wide findings and caveats: Expanded peripheral T-cell antigen specificity went undetermined.

Prior autoimmune disease or systemic immunosuppression barred patients. The sample holds a few counts of this clone. Its antigen remains unknown. Produced via immunoSEQ multiplex PCR; TCRdb's table is partial and in-frame only. The sample has 100,000 or so clones; 90% are singletons. The CDR3 consists of 14 residues. Trimming took 6 bases from V and 6 from J, leaving 18 bases between them. Germline CDR1 LNHDA, CDR2 SQIVND (reference sequence). This chain links TRBV19 with TRBJ2-7; D perhaps matches TRBD2 (6 bases). Sequencing was performed on CD4+ or CD8+ T cells sorted from blood, taken in a trial of the OX40 agonist ivuxolimab. The clonotype was recovered from an adult with an advanced solid tumor such as melanoma, head and neck, liver or kidney cancer. DNA for the CDR3: TGTGCCAGTAGCACCCAAGGACTAAGTGGCGAGCAGTACTTC. This encodes CASSTQGLSGEQYF.